The clone carrying this T cell receptor beta chain was picked up many times. Its cognate antigen is unknown. The data derive from a study of CD8 T cells in ankylosing spondylitis. 5'-RACE, quantitative and with molecular barcodes, yielded the TCR beta libraries. TCRdb called the 5' RACE reads again in MiXCR, with one record for every CDR3 protein. The profile shows some 71,000 distinct CDR3 sequences, approximately 5% of them singletons. Study results and caveats: Earlier reports found some motif variants in synovial fluid and blood in reactive arthritis. About 8 highly homologous variants made up a TCR beta motif, and this motif appeared characteristic of ankylosing spondylitis blood. Peripheral blood samples showed relatively rare disease-linked clones, and these clones were CD8+.

Germline-derived CDR1 and CDR2 are ENHRY and SYGVKD. V dropped 8 bases and J dropped 3 bases, with 8 bases sitting between them. This CDR3 spans 12 amino acids. The chain links TRBV10-3 to TRBJ1-5; maybe TRBD1 (6 bases). Sequences were obtained from blood, either unsorted or a sorted T cell fraction (not recorded which). This receptor was taken from a male donor with ankylosing spondylitis or in good health (not recorded which). The CDR3 protein is CAIQGPNQPQHF. As DNA, the CDR3 is TGTGCCATCCAGGGGCCCAATCAGCCCCAGCATTTT.